This TCR beta chain is drawn from a study of blood T cell repertoires in COVID-19 (dated by TCRdb to the early 2020s). Turning to the overall study: Samples covering the acute and convalescent phases of COVID-19 were provided by collaborators in the United States, Italy and Spain. The samples were drawn from two sources: the first 160 participants of the ongoing ImmuneRACE study, and 1,000 to 1,500 subjects contributed by 6 global collaborators. Deeply sampled blood TCRbeta repertoires from subjects exposed to, actively infected with, or recovered from COVID-19 were included in the dataset. Where available, HLA class I and class II types were taken from metadata supplied by the sample provider and were not determined by assay-based typing. Sample metadata almost always included a de-identified subject ID, COVID-19 status, age in years and sex. The repertoires were released in a freely available public database meant as a resource for research on the immune response to SARS-CoV-2. The prospective study material was composed of cDNA or gDNA derived from T cells, B-cell-depleted T cells, or PBMCs.

Enrolling through a virtual design, the prospective study's participants ranged in age from roughly 18 to 95 years and lived across some 22 United States geographic areas. To assign participants to cohorts, the prospective study relied on clinical history that participants themselves reported in a screening survey and a study questionnaire. Recovered participants in ImmuneRACE Cohort 3 were defined by two consecutive negative NP/OP PCR tests, clearance by a healthcare professional, or resolution of symptoms. In the prospective study, whole blood, serum and a nasopharyngeal or oropharyngeal swab were collected from each participant by mobile phlebotomists. Additional blood draws and questionnaires over an approximately 2-month period could optionally be provided by prospective study participants. Prospective study blood samples were shipped either frozen or at room temperature before DNA extraction.

Study-level results and caveats: Clinical and demographic metadata were provided uncurated, with the amount varying by source and participant.

Concerning this clone itself: Its antigen is still unknown. Base qualities are not recorded, but no much larger clone differs from it by a single base.

The immunoSEQ Assay, a bias-controlled multiplex PCR, was used to amplify TCRbeta CDR3 regions from genomic DNA. Regarding the original processing steps: The number of nucleated cells in each sample was estimated by amplification of reference gene primers within the assay. To quantify the absolute abundance of each unique TCRbeta CDR3 rearrangement, sequence reads were collapsed and filtered. For each sample, productive Simpson clonality was calculated by taking the square root of Simpson's diversity index across productive rearrangements. TCRdb holds this immuneACCESS table with in-frame rearrangements only. Some clones are missing; in checked studies, unresolved V genes explain under half, and the rest has no known cause. Clone size and V and J calls were adopted from that table, with D and trimming inferred from the DNA. Present in this sample are around 300,000 clones, 88% of which were seen just once. The biggest ten clones account for about 3% of the sample.

CDR1 SGHTA and CDR2 FQGNSA were looked up in the germline V gene. Here V drops 3 bases and J drops 6 bases, and the junction holds 5 bases not matched to any gene. There are 17 amino acids in the CDR3, from cysteine to phenylalanine inclusive. Solely the CDR3 DNA is kept, with 51 bases framed from the first base. The sample was PBMCs or T cells enriched from blood (not recorded which). The sequence joins TRBV7-2 to TRBJ2-1; 16 central nucleotides agree with TRBD2. The clonotype was recovered from a woman aged 45-59 years who had recovered from COVID-19. The bases read TGTGCCAGCAGCTTCCCGGGACTAGCGGGAGGGGGCAATGAGCAGTTCTTC. Translated, this is CASSFPGLAGGGNEQFF.